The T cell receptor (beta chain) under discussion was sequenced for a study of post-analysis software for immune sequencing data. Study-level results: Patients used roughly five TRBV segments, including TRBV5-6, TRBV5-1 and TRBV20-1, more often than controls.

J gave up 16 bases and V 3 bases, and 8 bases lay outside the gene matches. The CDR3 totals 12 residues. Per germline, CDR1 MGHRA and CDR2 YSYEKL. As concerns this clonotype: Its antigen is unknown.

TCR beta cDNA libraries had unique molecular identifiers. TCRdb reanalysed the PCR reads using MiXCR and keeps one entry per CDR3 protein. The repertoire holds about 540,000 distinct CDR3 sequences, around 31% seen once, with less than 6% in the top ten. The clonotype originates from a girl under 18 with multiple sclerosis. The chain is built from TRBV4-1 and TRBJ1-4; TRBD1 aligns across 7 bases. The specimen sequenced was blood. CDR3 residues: CASSHARGDRFF. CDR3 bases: TGCGCCAGCAGCCATGCTCGTGGGGACAGGTTTTTT.